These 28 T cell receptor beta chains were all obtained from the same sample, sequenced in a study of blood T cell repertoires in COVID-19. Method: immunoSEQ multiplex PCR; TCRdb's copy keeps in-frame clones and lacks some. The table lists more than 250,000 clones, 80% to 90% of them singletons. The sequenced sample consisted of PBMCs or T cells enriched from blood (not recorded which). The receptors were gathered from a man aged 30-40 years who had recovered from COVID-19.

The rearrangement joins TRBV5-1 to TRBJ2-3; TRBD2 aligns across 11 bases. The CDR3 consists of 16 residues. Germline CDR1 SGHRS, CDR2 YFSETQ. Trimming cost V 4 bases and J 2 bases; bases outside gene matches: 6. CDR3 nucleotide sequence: TGCGCCAGCAGCGCGGGACTAGCGGCAACCACAGATACGCAGTATTTT. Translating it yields CASSAGLAATTDTQYF.

The CDR3 region is CASSEAIQGAYEQYF. In nucleotides, the CDR3 is TGTGCCAGCAGTGAAGCTATACAGGGGGCTTACGAGCAGTACTTC. This sequence joins TRBV2 and TRBJ2-7; 9 positions agree with TRBD1. The CDR3 is made up of 15 amino acids. Looked up from germline, CDR1 is SNHLY and CDR2 is FYNNEI. V trimming: 0 bases; J trimming: 4 bases; junction bases outside the gene matches: 4. Variable domain in full (rest from reference TRBV2 and TRBJ2-7): EPEVTQTPSHQVTQMGQEVILRCVPISNHLYFYWYRQILGQKVEFLVSFYNNEISEKSEIFDDQFSVERPDGSNFTLKIRSTKLEDSAMYFCASSEAIQGAYEQYFGPGTRLTVT.

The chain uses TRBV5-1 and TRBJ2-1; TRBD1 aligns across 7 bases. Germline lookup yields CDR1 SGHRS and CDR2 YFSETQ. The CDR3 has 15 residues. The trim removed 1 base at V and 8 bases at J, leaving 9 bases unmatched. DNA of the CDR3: TGCGCCAGCAGCTTGCCGACAGGGAGACAGGATGAGCAGTTCTTC. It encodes CASSLPTGRQDEQFF.

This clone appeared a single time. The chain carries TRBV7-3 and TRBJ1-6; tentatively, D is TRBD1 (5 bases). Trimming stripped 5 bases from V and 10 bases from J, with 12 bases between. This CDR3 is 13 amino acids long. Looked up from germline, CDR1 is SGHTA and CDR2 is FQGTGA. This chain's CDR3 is CASSRGQTSPLHF. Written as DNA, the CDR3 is TGTGCCAGCAGCCGAGGACAAACGTCACCCCTCCACTTT. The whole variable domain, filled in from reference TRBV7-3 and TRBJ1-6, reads GAGVSQTPSNKVTEKGKYVELRCDPISGHTALYWYRQSLGQGPEFLIYFQGTGAADDSGLPNDRFFAVRPEGSVSTLKIQRTERGDSAVYLCASSRGQTSPLHFGNGTRLTVT.

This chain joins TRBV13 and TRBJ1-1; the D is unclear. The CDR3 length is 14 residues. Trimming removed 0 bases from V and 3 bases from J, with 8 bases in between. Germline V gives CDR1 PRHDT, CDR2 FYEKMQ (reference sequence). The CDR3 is CASSLGQLYTEAFF. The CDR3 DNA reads TGTGCCAGCAGCTTAGGTCAACTGTACACTGAAGCTTTCTTT.

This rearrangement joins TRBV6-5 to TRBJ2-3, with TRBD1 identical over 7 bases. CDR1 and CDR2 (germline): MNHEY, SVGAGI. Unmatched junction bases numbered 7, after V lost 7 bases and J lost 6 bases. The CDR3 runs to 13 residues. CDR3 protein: CASNGQVGDTQYF. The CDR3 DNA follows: TGTGCCAGCAACGGACAGGTTGGCGATACGCAGTATTTT.

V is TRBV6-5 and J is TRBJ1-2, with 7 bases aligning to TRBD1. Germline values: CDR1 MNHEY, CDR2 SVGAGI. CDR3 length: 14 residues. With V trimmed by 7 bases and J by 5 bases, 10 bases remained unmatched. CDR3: CASTAMGTAYGYTF. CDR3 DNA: TGTGCCAGCACCGCGATGGGGACAGCTTATGGCTACACCTTC.

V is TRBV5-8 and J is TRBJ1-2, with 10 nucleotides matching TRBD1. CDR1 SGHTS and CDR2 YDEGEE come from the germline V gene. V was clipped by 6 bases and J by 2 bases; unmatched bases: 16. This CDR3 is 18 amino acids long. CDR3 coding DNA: TGTGCCAGCACCCTATGGAGGGACAGGGGTGCGAGAAACTATGGCTACACCTTC. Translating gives CASTLWRDRGARNYGYTF.

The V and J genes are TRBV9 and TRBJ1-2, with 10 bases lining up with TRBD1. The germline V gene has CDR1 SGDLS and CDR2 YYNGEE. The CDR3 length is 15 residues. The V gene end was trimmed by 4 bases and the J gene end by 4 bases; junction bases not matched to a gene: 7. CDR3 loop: CASSSGQGEIYGYTF. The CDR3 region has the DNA TGTGCCAGCAGCTCCGGACAGGGGGAGATCTATGGCTACACCTTC.

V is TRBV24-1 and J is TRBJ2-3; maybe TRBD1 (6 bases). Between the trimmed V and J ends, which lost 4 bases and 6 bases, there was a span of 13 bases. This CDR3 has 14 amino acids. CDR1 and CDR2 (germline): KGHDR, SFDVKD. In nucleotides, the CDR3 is TGTGCCACCAGTGACCAGACCCAGGGGGATACGCAGTATTTT. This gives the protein CATSDQTQGDTQYF.

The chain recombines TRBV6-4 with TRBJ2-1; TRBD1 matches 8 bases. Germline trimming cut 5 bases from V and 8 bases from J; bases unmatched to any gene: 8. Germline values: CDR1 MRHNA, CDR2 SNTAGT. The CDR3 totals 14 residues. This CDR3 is CASSKQGEADEQFF. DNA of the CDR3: TGTGCCAGCAGTAAACAGGGGGAGGCCGATGAGCAGTTCTTC.

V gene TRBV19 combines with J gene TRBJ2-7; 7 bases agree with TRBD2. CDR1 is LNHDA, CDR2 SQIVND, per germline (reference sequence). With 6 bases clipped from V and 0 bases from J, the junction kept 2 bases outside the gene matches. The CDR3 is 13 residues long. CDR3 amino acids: CASRREGSYEQYF. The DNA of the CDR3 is TGTGCCAGTAGAAGGGAGGGCTCCTACGAGCAGTACTTC.

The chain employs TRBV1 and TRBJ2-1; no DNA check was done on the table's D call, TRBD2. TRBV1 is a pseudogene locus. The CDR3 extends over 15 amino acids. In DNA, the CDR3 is TGCACCAGCAGCCAAAAGGGACTAGCGGGGTGTGAGCAGTTCTTC. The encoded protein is CTSSQKGLAGCEQFF.

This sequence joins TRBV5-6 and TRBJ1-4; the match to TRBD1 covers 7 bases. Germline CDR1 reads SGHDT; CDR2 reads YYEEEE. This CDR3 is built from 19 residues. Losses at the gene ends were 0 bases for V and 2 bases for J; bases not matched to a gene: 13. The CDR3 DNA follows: TGTGCCAGCAGCTTGGGAGTCGCGTCTCAAGGGGGCACTAATGAAAAACTGTTTTTT. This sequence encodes CASSLGVASQGGTNEKLFF.

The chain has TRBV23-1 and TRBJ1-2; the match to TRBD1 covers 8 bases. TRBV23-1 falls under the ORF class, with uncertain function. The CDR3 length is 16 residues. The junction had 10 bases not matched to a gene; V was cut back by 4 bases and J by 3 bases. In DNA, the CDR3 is TGCGCCAGCAGTCCATCGGACAGGGAGATAGACTATGGCTACACCTTC. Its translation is CASSPSDREIDYGYTF.

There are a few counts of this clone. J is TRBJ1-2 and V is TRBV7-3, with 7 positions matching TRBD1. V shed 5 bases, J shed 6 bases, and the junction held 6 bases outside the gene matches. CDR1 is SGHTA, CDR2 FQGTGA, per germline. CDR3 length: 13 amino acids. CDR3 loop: CASSQGGSDGYTF. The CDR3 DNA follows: TGTGCCAGCAGCCAGGGGGGTAGCGATGGCTACACCTTC.

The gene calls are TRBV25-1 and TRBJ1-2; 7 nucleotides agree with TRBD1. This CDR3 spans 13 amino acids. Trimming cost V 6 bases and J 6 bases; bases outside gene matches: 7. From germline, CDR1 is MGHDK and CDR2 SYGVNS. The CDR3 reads CASSSRGLDGYTF. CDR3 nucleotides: TGTGCCAGCAGCAGCAGGGGGTTAGATGGCTACACCTTC.

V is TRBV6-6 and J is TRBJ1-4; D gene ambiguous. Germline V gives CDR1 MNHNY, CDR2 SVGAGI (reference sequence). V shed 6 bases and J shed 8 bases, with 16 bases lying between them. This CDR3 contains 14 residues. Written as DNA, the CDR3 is TGTGCCAGCAGCAGCGTTGATGATCTGGAAAAACTGTTTTTT. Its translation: CASSSVDDLEKLFF.

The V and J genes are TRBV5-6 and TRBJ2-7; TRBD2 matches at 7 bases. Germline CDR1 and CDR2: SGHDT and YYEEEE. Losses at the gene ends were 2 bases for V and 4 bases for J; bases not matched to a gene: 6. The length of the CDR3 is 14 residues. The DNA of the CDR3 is TGTGCCAGCAGCTTCCGCGAACTAGCGTACGAGCAGTACTTC. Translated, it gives CASSFRELAYEQYF.

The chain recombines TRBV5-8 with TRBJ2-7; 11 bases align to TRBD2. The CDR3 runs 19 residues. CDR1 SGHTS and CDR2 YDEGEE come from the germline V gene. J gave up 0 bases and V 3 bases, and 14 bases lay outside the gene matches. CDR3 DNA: TGTGCCAGCAGCTCGCATCTAGCGGGGGGTTTCCTCGCCTCCTACGAGCAGTACTTC. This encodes CASSSHLAGGFLASYEQYF.

The CDR3 bases are TGCACCAGTAGAGGGGGGGGGAACACAGATACGCAGTATTTT. As protein: CTSRGGGNTDTQYF. The chain couples TRBV1 to TRBJ2-3; no DNA check was done on the table's D call, TRBD2. TRBV1 is reported as a pseudogene. This CDR3 is built from 14 residues.

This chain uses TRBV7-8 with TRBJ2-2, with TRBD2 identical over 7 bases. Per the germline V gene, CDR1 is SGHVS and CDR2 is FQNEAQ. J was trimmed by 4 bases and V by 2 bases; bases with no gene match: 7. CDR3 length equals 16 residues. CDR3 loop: CASSLSGGVGTGELFF. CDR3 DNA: TGTGCCAGCAGCTTAAGTGGGGGGGTCGGCACCGGGGAGCTGTTTTTT.

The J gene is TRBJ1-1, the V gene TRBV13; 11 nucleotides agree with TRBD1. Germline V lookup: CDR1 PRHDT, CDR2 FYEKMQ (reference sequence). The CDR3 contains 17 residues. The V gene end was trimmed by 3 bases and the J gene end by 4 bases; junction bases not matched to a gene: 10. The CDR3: CASSLQDRGPKATEAFF. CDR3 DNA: TGTGCCAGCAGCTTGCAGGACAGGGGGCCCAAGGCCACTGAAGCTTTCTTT.

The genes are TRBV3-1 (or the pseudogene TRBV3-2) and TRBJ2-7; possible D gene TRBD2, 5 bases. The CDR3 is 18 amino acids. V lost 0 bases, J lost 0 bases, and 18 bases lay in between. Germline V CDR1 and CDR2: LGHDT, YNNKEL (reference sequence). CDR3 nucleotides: TGTGCCAGCAGCCAAGATCGCTCCGGAGGAGCCAGCTCCTACGAGCAGTACTTC. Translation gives CASSQDRSGGASSYEQYF.

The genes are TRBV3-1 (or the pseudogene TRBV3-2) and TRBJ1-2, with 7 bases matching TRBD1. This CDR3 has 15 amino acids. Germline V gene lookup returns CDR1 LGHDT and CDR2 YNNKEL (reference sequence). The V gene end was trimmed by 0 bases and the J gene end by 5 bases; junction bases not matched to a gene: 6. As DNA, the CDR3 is TGTGCCAGCAGCCAAGATCCGGTCAGGGGGTATGGCTACACCTTC. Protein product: CASSQDPVRGYGYTF.

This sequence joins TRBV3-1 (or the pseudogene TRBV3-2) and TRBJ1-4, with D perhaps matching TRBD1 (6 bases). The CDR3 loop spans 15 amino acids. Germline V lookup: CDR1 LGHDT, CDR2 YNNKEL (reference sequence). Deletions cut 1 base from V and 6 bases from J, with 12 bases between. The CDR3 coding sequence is TGTGCCAGCAGCCAAGTCCGGGACACCTATGAAAAACTGTTTTTT. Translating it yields CASSQVRDTYEKLFF.

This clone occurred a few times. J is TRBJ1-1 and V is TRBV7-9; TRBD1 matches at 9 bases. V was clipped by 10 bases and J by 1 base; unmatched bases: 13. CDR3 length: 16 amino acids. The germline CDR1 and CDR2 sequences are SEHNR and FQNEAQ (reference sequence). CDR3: CATERLQGAKNTEAFF. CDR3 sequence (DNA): TGTGCCACCGAGCGTCTACAGGGGGCCAAGAACACTGAAGCTTTCTTT.

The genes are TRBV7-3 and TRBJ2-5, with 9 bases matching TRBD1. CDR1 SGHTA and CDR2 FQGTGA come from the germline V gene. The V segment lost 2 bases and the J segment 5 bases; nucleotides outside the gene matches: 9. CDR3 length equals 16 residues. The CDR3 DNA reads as TGTGCCAGCAGCTTAGCTGGGACAGGGTATTTTGAGACCCAGTACTTC. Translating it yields CASSLAGTGYFETQYF.